The 27 T cell receptor beta chains reported below all come from one sample, sequenced in a study of control samples from healthy donors and cancer patients (TCRdb year 2020). Receptor amplification or capture employed the immunoSEQ multiplex PCR assay. Drawn from immuneACCESS, this table holds only the in-frame rearrangements with V and J called that TCRdb kept. Clones are partly lost; checked studies trace under half to an unresolved V gene and leave the rest unexplained. The sample table lists around 70,000 clones, over 90% of them with a count of one. The top ten clonotypes cover approximately 3% of the sample. Sequencing was done on a sample of blood. Receptors were obtained from a woman aged 25 to 39 in good health.

The V and J genes are TRBV11-2 and TRBJ2-1; the D is unclear. The CDR3 contains 11 residues. The germline V gene encodes CDR1 SGHAT and CDR2 FQNNGV. V dropped 5 bases and J dropped 8 bases, with 7 bases sitting between them. The CDR3 region is CASSAFHEQFF. In DNA, the CDR3 is TGTGCCAGCAGCGCCTTCCATGAGCAGTTCTTC.

The V call is TRBV18, the J call TRBJ2-7; 9 bases agree with TRBD2. Per the germline V gene, CDR1 is KGHSH and CDR2 is LQKENI. Trimming removed 3 bases from V and 1 base from J; junction bases left unmatched: 4. The CDR3 consists of 15 residues. CDR3 nucleotides: TGTGCCAGCTCACCTAGCGGGGGCAAGTCCTACGAGCAGTACTTC. Amino acids: CASSPSGGKSYEQYF.

The genes are TRBV2 and TRBJ1-1; no reliable D call. CDR3 length: 13 amino acids. The germline V gene encodes CDR1 SNHLY and CDR2 FYNNEI. V gave up 11 bases and J gave up 1 base, with 14 bases separating them. The CDR3 sequence: CASFWGENTEAFF. The CDR3 coding sequence is TGTGCCTCCTTCTGGGGTGAGAACACTGAAGCTTTCTTT.

The chain is built from TRBV14 and TRBJ1-1; no clear D. Germline V lookup: CDR1 SGHDN, CDR2 FVKESK. The ends were cut back, 4 bases at V and 0 bases at J, with 12 bases in the middle. This CDR3 has 15 residues. The chain's CDR3 is CASSPREELNTEAFF. CDR3 DNA: TGTGCCAGCAGCCCCCGGGAGGAGTTGAACACTGAAGCTTTCTTT.

The rearrangement links TRBV25-1 to TRBJ1-4, with TRBD1 identical over 12 bases. The V segment lost 4 bases and the J segment 6 bases; nucleotides outside the gene matches: 9. CDR1 is MGHDK, CDR2 SYGVNS, per germline. The CDR3 is made up of 17 amino acids. The CDR3 DNA sequence: TGTGCCAGCAGTGTGGGGGACAGGGGGCTCGGTCATGAAAAACTGTTTTTT. Translating it yields CASSVGDRGLGHEKLFF.

The chain combines TRBV4-2 with TRBJ1-2; TRBD1 might be the D (6 bases). The CDR3 consists of 16 residues. V was cut by 4 bases and J by 4 bases, with 19 bases left in between. CDR1 and CDR2 from the germline V gene are LGHNA and YNFKEQ. CDR3 bases: TGTGCCAGCAGCCCCGAGACAGGAAACCCTTTCTATGGCTACACCTTC. This codes for CASSPETGNPFYGYTF.

This rearrangement joins TRBV6-6 to TRBJ2-2; D may correspond to TRBD1 or TRBD2 (6 bases each). V was pared by 4 bases and J by 4 bases, with 16 bases between. CDR1 and CDR2 from the germline V gene are MNHNY and SVGAGI (reference sequence). The CDR3 length is 16 residues. CDR3 coding DNA: TGTGCCAGCAGTTTTCTGGGGGGCGCAGGCACCGGGGAGCTGTTTTTT. Its protein is CASSFLGGAGTGELFF.

The chain carries TRBV24-1 and TRBJ2-7, with D unresolved. The CDR3 is made up of 13 amino acids. Germline CDR1 KGHDR, CDR2 SFDVKD. Trimming removed 3 bases from V and 6 bases from J, with 11 bases in between. The CDR3 region has the DNA TGTGCCACCAGTGATAGATCAGCGATCGAGCAGTACTTC. Translation: CATSDRSAIEQYF.

This chain links TRBV30 with TRBJ1-3; a possible D gene is TRBD1 (5 bases). CDR3 size: 11 residues. CDR1 GTSNPN and CDR2 SVGIG come from the germline V gene (reference sequence). Trimming took off 5 bases at V and 7 bases at J, with 9 bases between the two ends. The CDR3 is CAWGDGNTIYF. CDR3 bases: TGTGCCTGGGGGGACGGGAACACCATATATTTT. The entire variable domain, with the rest obtained from reference TRBV30 and TRBJ1-3, is as follows: SQTIHQWPATLVQPVGSPLSLECTVEGTSNPNLYWYRQAAGRGLQLLFYSVGIGQISSEVPQNLSASRPQDRQFILSSKKLLLSDSGFYLCAWGDGNTIYFGEGSWLTVV.

The rearrangement uses TRBV28 and TRBJ1-1, with D unclear. The CDR3 runs to 14 residues. The V end was cut by 3 bases, the J end by 0 bases, with 8 bases between. Germline V gives CDR1 MDHEN, CDR2 SYDVKM. The CDR3 DNA sequence: TGTGCCAGCAGTTTTTCCCTTATGAACACTGAAGCTTTCTTT. Translated, it gives CASSFSLMNTEAFF.

This clone was seen only once. The chain has TRBV11-2 and TRBJ2-5, with TRBD1 identical over 7 bases. The CDR3 runs to 15 residues. The germline CDR1 and CDR2 sequences are SGHAT and FQNNGV. V shed 3 bases, J shed 5 bases, and the junction held 9 bases outside the gene matches. The CDR3 region has the DNA TGTGCCAGCAGCTTCGACAGGGAAATGTGGGAGACCCAGTACTTC. This translates into CASSFDREMWETQYF.

The DNA for the CDR3 is TGTGCCAGCAGTTTATTCGGTGAAAAACTGTTTTTT. Encoded protein: CASSLFGEKLFF. V and J are TRBV12-3 or TRBV12-4 and TRBJ1-4; D is uncertain. The V end was cut by 2 bases, the J end by 7 bases, with 5 bases between. CDR3 length: 12 amino acids.

V gene TRBV18 combines with J gene TRBJ1-5; 8 positions match TRBD1. Unmatched junction bases numbered 4, after V lost 4 bases and J lost 5 bases. The CDR3 length is 14 residues. CDR1 is KGHSH and CDR2 is LQKENI in the germline V gene. The CDR3 is CASSLDREHQPQHF. The CDR3 bases are TGTGCCAGCTCACTGGACAGGGAGCATCAGCCCCAGCATTTT.

V gene TRBV3-1 (or the pseudogene TRBV3-2) combines with J gene TRBJ2-3; 10 bases are a match to TRBD1. Germline CDR1 is LGHDT and CDR2 is YNNKEL (reference sequence). The length of the CDR3 is 16 residues. With 0 bases clipped from V and 4 bases from J, the junction kept 4 bases outside the gene matches. The CDR3 nucleotides are TGTGCCAGCAGCCAAGATCGAGGACAGGGGGCAGATACGCAGTATTTT. This encodes CASSQDRGQGADTQYF.

This clone was observed once. The chain links TRBV11-3 to TRBJ1-1; no clear D gene. V lost 6 bases, J lost 3 bases, and 11 bases lay in between. Germline V CDR1 and CDR2: SGHNT, YENEEA. There are 13 residues in the CDR3. The CDR3 sequence is CASRSDLDTEAFF. CDR3 in DNA: TGTGCCAGCAGATCAGACCTGGACACTGAAGCTTTCTTT.

This chain connects TRBV9 to TRBJ1-2; D not resolved. The germline V gene encodes CDR1 SGDLS and CDR2 YYNGEE. The CDR3 contains 13 residues. V was clipped by 0 bases and J by 5 bases, with 8 bases between them. The DNA for the CDR3 is TGTGCCAGCAGCGTAGCTTGGGGTTATGGCTACACCTTC. Residues: CASSVAWGYGYTF.

In DNA form, the CDR3 reads TGCGCCAGCAGCGAAGGGGCCAATACAGAGAACACCGGGGAGCTGTTTTTT. Translated, it gives CASSEGANTENTGELFF. The genes are TRBV5-1 and TRBJ2-2; perhaps TRBD1 as D (5 bases). V was pared by 4 bases and J by 1 base, with 17 bases between. CDR1 is SGHRS and CDR2 is YFSETQ in the germline V gene. The CDR3 covers 17 residues.

The gene calls are TRBV2 and TRBJ1-2, with D maybe TRBD1 (6 bases). The V end was cut by 5 bases, the J end by 3 bases, with 13 bases between. The CDR3 length is 14 residues. Germline V CDR1 and CDR2: SNHLY, FYNNEI. The CDR3 protein is CASSPNRVDYGYTF. CDR3 in DNA: TGTGCCAGCAGTCCCAACAGGGTCGACTATGGCTACACCTTC.

Points on this clone: Other DNA sequences in the same sample also yield this CDR3. This chain connects TRBV2 to TRBJ1-5, with no clear D. The germline gives CDR1 SNHLY, CDR2 FYNNEI. The V end lost 5 bases, the J end lost 0 bases, and 8 bases lay between the germline ends. The CDR3 has 14 residues. The chain's CDR3 is CASSRTNSNQPQHF. CDR3 sequence (DNA): TGTGCCAGCAGTCGGACTAATAGCAATCAGCCCCAGCATTTT.

The V and J genes are TRBV12-3 or TRBV12-4 and TRBJ2-5; possibly TRBD1 for D (6 bases). The V gene lost 6 bases and the J gene lost 5 bases, with 10 bases spanning the gap. This CDR3 has 12 residues. The CDR3 sequence is CASRQGLETQYF. The CDR3 coding sequence is TGTGCCAGCAGACAGGGTTTGGAGACCCAGTACTTC.

The chain employs TRBV5-1 and TRBJ1-1; D is ambiguous. Germline V gene data show CDR1 as SGHRS and CDR2 as YFSETQ. This CDR3 spans 12 amino acids. V gave up 4 bases and J gave up 5 bases, with 9 bases separating them. CDR3: CASSPNPTEAFF. CDR3 bases: TGCGCCAGCAGCCCCAACCCGACTGAAGCTTTCTTT.

This chain links TRBV18 with TRBJ1-1; D remains unclear. There are 16 residues in the CDR3. V was shortened by 0 bases and J by 2 bases, with 13 bases between the two germline ends. CDR1 KGHSH and CDR2 LQKENI come from the germline V gene. CDR3 sequence reads: CASSPPRHPLNTEAFF. Here the CDR3 DNA reads TGTGCCAGCTCACCACCCCGGCACCCTCTCAACACTGAAGCTTTCTTT.

The chain employs TRBV4-1 and TRBJ1-6, with D maybe TRBD1 (5 bases). The germline V gene encodes CDR1 MGHRA and CDR2 YSYEKL. The germline V and J ends were trimmed by 0 bases and 10 bases, with 13 bases remaining between them. The CDR3 loop spans 15 amino acids. The CDR3 DNA reads TGCGCCAGCAGCCAAGATGGTCAGGGTCAATCACCCCTCCACTTT. Its protein product is CASSQDGQGQSPLHF.

The chain links TRBV5-4 to TRBJ2-3, with TRBD2 matching 7 bases. The V and J ends lost 5 bases and 3 bases, in that order; junction bases with no gene match: 9. The germline gives CDR1 SGHNT, CDR2 YYREEE (reference sequence). CDR3 length equals 15 residues. As DNA, the CDR3 is TGTGCCAGCAGACGGGTGGGGGGGAGGACAGATACGCAGTATTTT. Translated: CASRRVGGRTDTQYF.

The CDR3 DNA is TGTGCCAGCAGTTTAGGGACAAATCAGCCCCAGCATTTT. This sequence encodes CASSLGTNQPQHF. V usage is TRBV12-3 or TRBV12-4 and J usage is TRBJ1-5, with D perhaps TRBD1 (5 bases). Trimming left V 1 base short and J 4 bases short, with 5 bases between. This CDR3 has 13 residues.

The chain carries TRBV7-9 and TRBJ2-7; 13 bases are shared with TRBD2. V lost 5 bases and J lost 0; bases outside the gene matches: 7. CDR3 size: 17 residues. Germline assignment: CDR1 SEHNR and CDR2 FQNEAQ (reference sequence). CDR3 protein: CASSQGLAGPSSYEQYF. Written as DNA, the CDR3 is TGTGCCAGCAGCCAGGGACTAGCGGGGCCGAGCTCCTACGAGCAGTACTTC. The full variable domain, its missing parts supplied by reference TRBV7-9 and TRBJ2-7, is DTGVSQNPRHKITKRGQNVTFRCDPISEHNRLYWYRQTLGQGPEFLTYFQNEAQLEKSRLLSDRFSAERPKGSFSTLEIQRTEQGDSAMYLCASSQGLAGPSSYEQYFGPGTRLTVT.

The chain joins TRBV30 to TRBJ1-1, with D unclear. CDR3 size: 11 residues. The V end lost 1 base, the J end lost 10 bases, and 10 bases lay between the germline ends. Germline V gene sequence: CDR1 GTSNPN, CDR2 SVGIG (reference sequence). The CDR3 nucleotides are TGTGCCTGGAGTGATATGGCGGTAGCTTTCTTT. It specifies CAWSDMAVAFF.